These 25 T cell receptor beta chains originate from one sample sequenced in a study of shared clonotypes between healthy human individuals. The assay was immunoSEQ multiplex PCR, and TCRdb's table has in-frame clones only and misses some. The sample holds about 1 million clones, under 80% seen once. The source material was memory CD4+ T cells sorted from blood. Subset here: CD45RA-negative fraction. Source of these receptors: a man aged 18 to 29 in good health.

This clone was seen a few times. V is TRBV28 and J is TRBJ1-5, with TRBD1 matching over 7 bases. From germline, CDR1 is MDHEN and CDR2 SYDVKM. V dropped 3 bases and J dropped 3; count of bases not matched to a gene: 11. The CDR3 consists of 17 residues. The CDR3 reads CASSFGQADSSNQPQHF. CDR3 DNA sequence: TGTGCCAGCAGTTTCGGACAGGCCGATAGTTCCAATCAGCCCCAGCATTTT.

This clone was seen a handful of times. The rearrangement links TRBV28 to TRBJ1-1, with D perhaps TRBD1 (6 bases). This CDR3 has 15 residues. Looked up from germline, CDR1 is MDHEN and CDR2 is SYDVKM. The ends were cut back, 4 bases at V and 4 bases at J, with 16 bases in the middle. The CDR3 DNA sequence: TGTGCCAGCAGTTCCCCCACAGGGTGGGGCACTGAAGCTTTCTTT. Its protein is CASSSPTGWGTEAFF.

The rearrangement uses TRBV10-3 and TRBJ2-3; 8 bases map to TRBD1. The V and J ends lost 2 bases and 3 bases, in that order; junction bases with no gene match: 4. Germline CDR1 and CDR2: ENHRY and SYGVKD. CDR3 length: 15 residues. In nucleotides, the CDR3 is TGTGCCATCAGTGAGACGGGACAGGCTACAGATACGCAGTATTTT. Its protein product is CAISETGQATDTQYF.

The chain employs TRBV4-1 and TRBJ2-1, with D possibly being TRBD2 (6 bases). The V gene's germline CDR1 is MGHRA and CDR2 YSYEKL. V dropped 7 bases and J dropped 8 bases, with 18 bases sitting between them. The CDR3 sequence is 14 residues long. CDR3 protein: CASTYGGRSDEQFF. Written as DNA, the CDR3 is TGCGCCAGCACCTACGGGGGTCGATCCGATGAGCAGTTCTTC.

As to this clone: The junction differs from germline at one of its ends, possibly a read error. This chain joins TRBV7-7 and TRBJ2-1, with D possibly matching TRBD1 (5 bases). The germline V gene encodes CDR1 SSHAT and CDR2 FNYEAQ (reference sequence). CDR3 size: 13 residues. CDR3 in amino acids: CASSQLRANEQFF. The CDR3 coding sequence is TGTGCTAGCAGCCAGCTCAGGGCCAATGAGCAGTTCTTC.

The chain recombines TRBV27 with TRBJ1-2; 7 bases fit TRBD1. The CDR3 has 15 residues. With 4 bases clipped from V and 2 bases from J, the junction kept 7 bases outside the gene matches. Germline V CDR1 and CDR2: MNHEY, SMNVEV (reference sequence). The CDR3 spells CASSYSGGYNYGYTF. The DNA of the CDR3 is TGTGCCAGCAGTTACTCAGGGGGGTACAACTATGGCTACACCTTC.

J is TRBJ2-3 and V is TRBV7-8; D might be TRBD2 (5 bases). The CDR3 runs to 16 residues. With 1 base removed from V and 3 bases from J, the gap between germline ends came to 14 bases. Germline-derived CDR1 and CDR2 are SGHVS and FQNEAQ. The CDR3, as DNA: TGTGCCAGCAGCTTAGTACCGGGGATCGGTACAGATACGCAGTATTTT. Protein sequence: CASSLVPGIGTDTQYF.

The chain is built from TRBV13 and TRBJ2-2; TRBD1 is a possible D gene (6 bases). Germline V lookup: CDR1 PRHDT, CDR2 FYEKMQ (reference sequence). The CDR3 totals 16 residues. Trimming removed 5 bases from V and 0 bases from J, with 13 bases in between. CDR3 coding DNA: TGTGCCAGCAGCATACTCAAGGGGGCGAACACCGGGGAGCTGTTTTTT. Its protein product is CASSILKGANTGELFF.

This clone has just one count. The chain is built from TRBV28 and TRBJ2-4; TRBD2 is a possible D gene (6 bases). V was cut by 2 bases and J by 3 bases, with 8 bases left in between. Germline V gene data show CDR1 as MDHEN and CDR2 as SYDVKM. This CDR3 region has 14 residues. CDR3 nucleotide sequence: TGTGCCAGCAGTTTAGAGGAGGGCAAAAACATTCAGTACTTC. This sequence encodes CASSLEEGKNIQYF.

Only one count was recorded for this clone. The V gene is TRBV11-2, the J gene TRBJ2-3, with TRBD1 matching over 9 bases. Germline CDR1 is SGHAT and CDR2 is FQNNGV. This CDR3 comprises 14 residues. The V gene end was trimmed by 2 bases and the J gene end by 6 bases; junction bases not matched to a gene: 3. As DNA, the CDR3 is TGTGCCAGCAGCTTAAACAGGGGGCCGGATACGCAGTATTTT. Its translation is CASSLNRGPDTQYF.

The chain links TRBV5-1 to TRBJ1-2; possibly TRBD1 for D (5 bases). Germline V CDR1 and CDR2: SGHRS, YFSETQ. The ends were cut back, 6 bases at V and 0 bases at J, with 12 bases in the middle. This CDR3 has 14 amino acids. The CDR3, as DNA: TGCGCCAGCAAATGGGACGTATCTAACTATGGCTACACCTTC. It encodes CASKWDVSNYGYTF.

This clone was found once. Written as DNA, the CDR3 is TGTGCCAGCAGTTTTGGACAGGGCGCTGAAGCTTTCTTT. Translation: CASSFGQGAEAFF. The rearrangement uses TRBV6-5 and TRBJ1-1; 8 nucleotides match TRBD1. This CDR3 is built from 13 residues. Germline V gene data show CDR1 as MNHEY and CDR2 as SVGAGI. Germline trimming cut 4 bases from V and 6 bases from J; bases unmatched to any gene: 4.

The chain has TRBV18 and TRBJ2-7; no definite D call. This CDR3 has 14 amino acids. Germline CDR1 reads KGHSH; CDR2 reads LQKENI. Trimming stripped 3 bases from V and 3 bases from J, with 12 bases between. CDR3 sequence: CASSPRGVDYEQYF. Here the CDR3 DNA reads TGTGCCAGCTCACCGCGAGGAGTCGACTACGAGCAGTACTTC.

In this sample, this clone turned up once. The CDR3 region is CASSTGQPQHF. The CDR3 DNA reads as TGTGCCAGCAGTACGGGTCAGCCCCAGCATTTT. The chain recombines TRBV6-5 with TRBJ1-5; D ambiguous. CDR1 is MNHEY and CDR2 is SVGAGI in the germline V gene. The V end was cut by 5 bases, the J end by 6 bases, with 5 bases between. The CDR3 extends over 11 amino acids.

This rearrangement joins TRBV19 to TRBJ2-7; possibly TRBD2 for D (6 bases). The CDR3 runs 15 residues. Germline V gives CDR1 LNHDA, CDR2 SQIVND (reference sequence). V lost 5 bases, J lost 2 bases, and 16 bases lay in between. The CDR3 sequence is CASSRGGTSAYEQYF. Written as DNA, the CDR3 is TGTGCCAGTAGTCGGGGCGGGACTTCGGCCTACGAGCAGTACTTC.

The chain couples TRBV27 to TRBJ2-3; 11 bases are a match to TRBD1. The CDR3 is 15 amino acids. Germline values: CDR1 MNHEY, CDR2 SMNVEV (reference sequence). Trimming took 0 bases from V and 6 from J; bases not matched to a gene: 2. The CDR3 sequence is CASSLSGTGGDTQYF. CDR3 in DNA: TGTGCCAGCAGTTTATCTGGGACAGGGGGGGATACGCAGTATTTT.

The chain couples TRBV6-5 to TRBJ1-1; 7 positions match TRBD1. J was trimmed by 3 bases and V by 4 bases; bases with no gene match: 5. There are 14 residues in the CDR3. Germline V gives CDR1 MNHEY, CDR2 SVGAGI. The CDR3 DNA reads TGTGCCAGCAGTTTCCAGGGGGGATACACTGAAGCTTTCTTT. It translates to CASSFQGGYTEAFF.

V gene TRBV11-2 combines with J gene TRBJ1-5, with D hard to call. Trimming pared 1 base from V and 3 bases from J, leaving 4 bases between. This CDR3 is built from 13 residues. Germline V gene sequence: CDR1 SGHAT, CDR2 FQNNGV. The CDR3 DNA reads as TGTGCCAGCAGCTTAGCAGACAATCAGCCCCAGCATTTT. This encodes CASSLADNQPQHF.

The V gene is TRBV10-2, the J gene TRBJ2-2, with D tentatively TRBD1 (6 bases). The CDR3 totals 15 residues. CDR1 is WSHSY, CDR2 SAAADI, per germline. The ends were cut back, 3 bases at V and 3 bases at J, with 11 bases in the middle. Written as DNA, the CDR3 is TGCGCCAGCAGTGACAGGGGTAGACACACCGGGGAGCTGTTTTTT. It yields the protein CASSDRGRHTGELFF.

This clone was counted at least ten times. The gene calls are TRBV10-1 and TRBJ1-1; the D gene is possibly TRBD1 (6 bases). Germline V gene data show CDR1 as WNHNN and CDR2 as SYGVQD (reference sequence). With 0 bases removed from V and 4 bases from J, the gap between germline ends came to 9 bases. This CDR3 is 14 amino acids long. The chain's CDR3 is CASSESSGVTEAFF. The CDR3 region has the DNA TGCGCCAGCAGTGAGTCATCAGGGGTCACTGAAGCTTTCTTT.

This CDR3 reads CASSARTGDGYTF. The CDR3 DNA sequence: TGCGCCAGCAGCGCTAGGACAGGGGATGGCTACACCTTC. The chain employs TRBV5-1 and TRBJ1-2; 9 nucleotides line up with TRBD1. The CDR3 loop spans 13 amino acids. Germline trimming cut 4 bases from V and 6 bases from J; bases unmatched to any gene: 4. Germline V gene lookup returns CDR1 SGHRS and CDR2 YFSETQ.

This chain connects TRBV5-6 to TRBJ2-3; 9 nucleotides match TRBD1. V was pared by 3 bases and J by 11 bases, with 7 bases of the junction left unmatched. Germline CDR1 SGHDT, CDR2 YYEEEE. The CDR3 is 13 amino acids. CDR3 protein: CASSYTGGSGQYF. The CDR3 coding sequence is TGTGCCAGCAGCTATACAGGGGGCAGCGGGCAGTATTTT.

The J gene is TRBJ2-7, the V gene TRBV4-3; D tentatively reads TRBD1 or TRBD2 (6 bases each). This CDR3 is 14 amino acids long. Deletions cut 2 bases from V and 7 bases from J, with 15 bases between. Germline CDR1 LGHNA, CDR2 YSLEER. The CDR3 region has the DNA TGCGCCAGCAGCCAATCCTCAGGGGCGGGAGAGCAGTACTTC. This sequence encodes CASSQSSGAGEQYF.

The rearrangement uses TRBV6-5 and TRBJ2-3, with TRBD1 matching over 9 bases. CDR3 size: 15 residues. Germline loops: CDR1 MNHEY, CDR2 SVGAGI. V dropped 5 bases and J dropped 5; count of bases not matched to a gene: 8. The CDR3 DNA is TGTGCCAGCAGTGCGGGACAGGGCTTTTTAGATACGCAGTATTTT. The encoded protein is CASSAGQGFLDTQYF.

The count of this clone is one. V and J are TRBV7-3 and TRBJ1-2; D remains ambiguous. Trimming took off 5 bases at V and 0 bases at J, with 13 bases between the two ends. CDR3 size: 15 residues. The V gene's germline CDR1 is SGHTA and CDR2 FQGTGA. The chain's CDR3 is CASSPAWVTNYGYTF. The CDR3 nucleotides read TGTGCCAGCAGCCCCGCGTGGGTGACTAACTATGGCTACACCTTC.